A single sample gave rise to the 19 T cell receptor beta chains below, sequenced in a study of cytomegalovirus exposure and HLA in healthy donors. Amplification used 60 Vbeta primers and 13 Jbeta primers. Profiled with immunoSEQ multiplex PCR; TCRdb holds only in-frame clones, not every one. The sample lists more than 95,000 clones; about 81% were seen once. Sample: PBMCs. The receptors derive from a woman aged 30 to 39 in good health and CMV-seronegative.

In nucleotides, the CDR3 is TGTGCCAGCAGCGACGGGCGGAGGAACTATGGCTACACCTTC. Translating gives CASSDGRRNYGYTF. The chain combines TRBV6-5 with TRBJ1-2; D unclear. CDR3 size: 14 residues. The germline gives CDR1 MNHEY, CDR2 SVGAGI. The germline V and J ends were trimmed by 6 bases and 2 bases, with 13 bases remaining between them.

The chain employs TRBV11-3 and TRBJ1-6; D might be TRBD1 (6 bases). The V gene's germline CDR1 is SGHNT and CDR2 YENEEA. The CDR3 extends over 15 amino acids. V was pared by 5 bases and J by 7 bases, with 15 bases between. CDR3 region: CASSSRQAPNSPLHF. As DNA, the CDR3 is TGTGCCAGCAGCAGTCGACAGGCTCCCAATTCACCCCTCCACTTT.

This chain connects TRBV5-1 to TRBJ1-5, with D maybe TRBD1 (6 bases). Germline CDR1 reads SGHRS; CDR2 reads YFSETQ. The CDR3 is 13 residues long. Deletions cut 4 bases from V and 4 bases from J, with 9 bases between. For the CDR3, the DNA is TGCGCCAGCAGCCCTGGACAGAATCAGCCCCAGCATTTT. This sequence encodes CASSPGQNQPQHF.

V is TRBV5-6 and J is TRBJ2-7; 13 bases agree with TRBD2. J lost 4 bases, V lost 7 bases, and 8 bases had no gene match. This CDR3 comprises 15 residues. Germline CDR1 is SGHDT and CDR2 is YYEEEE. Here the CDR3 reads CASAQGLAGVYEQYF. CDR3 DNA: TGTGCCAGCGCCCAAGGACTAGCGGGGGTGTACGAGCAGTACTTC.

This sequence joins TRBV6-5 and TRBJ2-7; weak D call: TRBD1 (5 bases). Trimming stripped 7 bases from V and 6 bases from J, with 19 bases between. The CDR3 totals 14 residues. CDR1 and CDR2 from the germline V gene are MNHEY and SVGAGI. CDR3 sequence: CASTGGAGLGEQYF. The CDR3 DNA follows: TGTGCCAGCACTGGTGGGGCAGGCCTCGGCGAGCAGTACTTC.

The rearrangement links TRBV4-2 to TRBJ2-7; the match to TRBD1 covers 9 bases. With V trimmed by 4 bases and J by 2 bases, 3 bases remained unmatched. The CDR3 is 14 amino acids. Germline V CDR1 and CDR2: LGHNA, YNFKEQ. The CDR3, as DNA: TGTGCCAGCAGCCCCCGGGACAGGGCCTACGAGCAGTACTTC. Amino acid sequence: CASSPRDRAYEQYF.

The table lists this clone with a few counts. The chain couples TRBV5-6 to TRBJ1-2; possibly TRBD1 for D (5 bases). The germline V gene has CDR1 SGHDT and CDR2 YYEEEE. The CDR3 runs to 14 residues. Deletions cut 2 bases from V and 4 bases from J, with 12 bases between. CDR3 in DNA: TGTGCCAGCAGCTTTCACAGGACCCTCTATGGCTACACCTTC. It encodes CASSFHRTLYGYTF.

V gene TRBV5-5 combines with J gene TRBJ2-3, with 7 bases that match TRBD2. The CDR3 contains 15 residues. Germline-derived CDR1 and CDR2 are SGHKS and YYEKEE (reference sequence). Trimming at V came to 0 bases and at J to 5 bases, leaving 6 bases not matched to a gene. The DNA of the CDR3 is TGTGCCAGCAGCTTGGCGGGAGGAAGGGGAGATACGCAGTATTTT. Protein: CASSLAGGRGDTQYF.

The CDR3 loop is CASSQAGTSGFNEQFF. For the CDR3, the DNA is TGCGCCAGCAGCCAAGCCGGGACTAGCGGATTCAATGAGCAGTTCTTC. The V and J genes are TRBV4-1 and TRBJ2-1, with TRBD2 matching 11 bases. Germline V gene data show CDR1 as MGHRA and CDR2 as YSYEKL. The CDR3 is 16 residues long. Trimming cost V 1 base and J 6 bases; bases outside gene matches: 5.

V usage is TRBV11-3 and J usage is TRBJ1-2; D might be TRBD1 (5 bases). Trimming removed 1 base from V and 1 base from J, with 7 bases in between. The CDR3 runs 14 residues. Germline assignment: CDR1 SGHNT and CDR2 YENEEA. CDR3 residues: CASSLADSNYGYTF. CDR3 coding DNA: TGTGCCAGCAGCTTAGCCGACAGTAACTATGGCTACACCTTC.

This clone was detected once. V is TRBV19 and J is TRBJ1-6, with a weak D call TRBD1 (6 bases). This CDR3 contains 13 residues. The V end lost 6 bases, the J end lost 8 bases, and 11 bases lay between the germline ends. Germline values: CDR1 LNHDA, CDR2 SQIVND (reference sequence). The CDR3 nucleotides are TGTGCCAGTAGGTCAGGGGCCTATTCACCCCTCCACTTT. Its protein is CASRSGAYSPLHF.

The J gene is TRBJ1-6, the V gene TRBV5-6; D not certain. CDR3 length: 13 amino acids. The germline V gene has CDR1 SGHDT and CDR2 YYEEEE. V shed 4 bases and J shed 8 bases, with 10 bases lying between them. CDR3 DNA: TGTGCCAGCAGCAGATATCCGGATTCACCCCTCCACTTT. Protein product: CASSRYPDSPLHF. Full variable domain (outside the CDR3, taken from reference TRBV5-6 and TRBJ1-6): DAGVTQSPTHLIKTRGQQVTLRCSPKSGHDTVSWYQQALGQGPQFIFQYYEEEERQRGNFPDRFSGHQFPNYSSELNVNALLLGDSALYLCASSRYPDSPLHFGNGTRLTVT.

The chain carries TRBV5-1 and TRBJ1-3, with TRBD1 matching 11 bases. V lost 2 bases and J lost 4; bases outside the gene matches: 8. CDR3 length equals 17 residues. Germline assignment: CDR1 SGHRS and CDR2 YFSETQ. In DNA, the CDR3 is TGCGCCAGCAGCTTAGGACAGGGGGCTATGGACGGAAACACCATATATTTT. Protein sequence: CASSLGQGAMDGNTIYF.

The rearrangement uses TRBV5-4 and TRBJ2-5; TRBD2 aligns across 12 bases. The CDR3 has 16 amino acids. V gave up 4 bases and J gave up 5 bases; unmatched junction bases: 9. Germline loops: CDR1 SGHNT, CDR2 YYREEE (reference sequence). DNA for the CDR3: TGTGCCAGCAGCAACGCTCTAGCGGGGGGGCGGGAGACCCAGTACTTC. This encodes CASSNALAGGRETQYF.

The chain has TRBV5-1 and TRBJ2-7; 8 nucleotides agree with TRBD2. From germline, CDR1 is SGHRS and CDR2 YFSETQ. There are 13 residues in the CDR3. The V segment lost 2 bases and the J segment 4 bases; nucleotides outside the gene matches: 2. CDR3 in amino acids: CASSLEREYEQYF. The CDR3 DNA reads TGCGCCAGCAGCTTAGAGCGGGAGTACGAGCAGTACTTC.

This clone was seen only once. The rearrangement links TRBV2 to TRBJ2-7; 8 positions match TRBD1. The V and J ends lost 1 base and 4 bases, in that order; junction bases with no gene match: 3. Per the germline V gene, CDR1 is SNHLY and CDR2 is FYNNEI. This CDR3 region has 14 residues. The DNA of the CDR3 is TGTGCCAGCAGTGAAGGACAGGGGTTTTACGAGCAGTACTTC. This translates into CASSEGQGFYEQYF. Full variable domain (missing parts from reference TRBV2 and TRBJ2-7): EPEVTQTPSHQVTQMGQEVILRCVPISNHLYFYWYRQILGQKVEFLVSFYNNEISEKSEIFDDQFSVERPDGSNFTLKIRSTKLEDSAMYFCASSEGQGFYEQYFGPGTRLTVT.

The CDR3 sequence: CASSPGLAGGPDTQYF. The DNA of the CDR3 is TGCGCCAGCAGCCCGGGACTAGCGGGAGGGCCGGATACGCAGTATTTT. V is TRBV5-1 and J is TRBJ2-3, with TRBD2 identical over 16 bases. V lost 4 bases and J lost 6; bases outside the gene matches: 5. This CDR3 region has 16 residues. CDR1 SGHRS and CDR2 YFSETQ come from the germline V gene.

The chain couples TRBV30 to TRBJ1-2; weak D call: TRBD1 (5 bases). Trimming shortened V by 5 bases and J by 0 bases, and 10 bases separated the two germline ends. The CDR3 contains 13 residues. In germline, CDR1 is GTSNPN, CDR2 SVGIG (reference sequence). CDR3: CAWDGGSNYGYTF. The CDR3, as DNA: TGTGCCTGGGATGGGGGGTCTAACTATGGCTACACCTTC.

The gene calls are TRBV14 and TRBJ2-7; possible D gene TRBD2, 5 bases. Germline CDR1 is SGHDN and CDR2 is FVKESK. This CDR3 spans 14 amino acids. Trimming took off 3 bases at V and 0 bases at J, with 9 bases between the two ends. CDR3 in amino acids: CASSHHGDSYEQYF. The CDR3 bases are TGTGCCAGCAGCCACCACGGGGACTCCTACGAGCAGTACTTC.